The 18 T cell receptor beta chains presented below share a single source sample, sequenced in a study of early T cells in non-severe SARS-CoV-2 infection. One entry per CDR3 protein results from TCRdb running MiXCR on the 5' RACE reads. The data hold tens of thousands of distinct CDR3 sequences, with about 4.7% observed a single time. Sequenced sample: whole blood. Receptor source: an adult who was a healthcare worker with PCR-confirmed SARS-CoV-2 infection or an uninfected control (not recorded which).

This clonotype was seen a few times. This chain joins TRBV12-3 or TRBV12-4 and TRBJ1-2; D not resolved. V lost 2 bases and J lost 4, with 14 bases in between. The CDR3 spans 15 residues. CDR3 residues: CASSLFLTDGYGYTF. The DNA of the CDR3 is TGTGCCAGCAGTTTATTCTTGACGGACGGCTATGGCTACACCTTC.

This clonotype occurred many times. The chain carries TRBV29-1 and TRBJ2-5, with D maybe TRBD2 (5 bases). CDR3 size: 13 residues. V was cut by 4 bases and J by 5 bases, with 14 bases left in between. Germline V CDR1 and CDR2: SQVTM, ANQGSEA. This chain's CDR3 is CSVASLGGETQYF. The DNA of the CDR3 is TGCAGCGTTGCCTCACTAGGCGGGGAGACCCAGTACTTC.

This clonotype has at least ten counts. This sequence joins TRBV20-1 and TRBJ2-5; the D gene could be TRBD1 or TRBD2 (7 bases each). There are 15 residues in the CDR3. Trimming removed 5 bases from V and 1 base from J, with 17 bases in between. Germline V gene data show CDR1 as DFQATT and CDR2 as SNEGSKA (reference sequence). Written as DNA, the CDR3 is TGCAGTGCTCGCCAGGGGGGGGGATCCCAAGAGACCCAGTACTTC. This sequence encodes CSARQGGGSQETQYF.

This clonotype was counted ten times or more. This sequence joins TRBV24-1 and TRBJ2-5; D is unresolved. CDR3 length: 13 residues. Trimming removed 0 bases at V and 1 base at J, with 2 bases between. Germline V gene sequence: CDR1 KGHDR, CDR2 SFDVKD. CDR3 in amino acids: CATSDLVQETQYF. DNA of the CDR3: TGTGCCACCAGTGATTTGGTCCAAGAGACCCAGTACTTC.

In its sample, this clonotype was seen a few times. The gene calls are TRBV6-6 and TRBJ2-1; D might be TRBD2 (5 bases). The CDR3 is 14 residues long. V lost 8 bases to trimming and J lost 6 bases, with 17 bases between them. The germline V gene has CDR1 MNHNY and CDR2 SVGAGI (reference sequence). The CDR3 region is CASSEQEARNEQFF. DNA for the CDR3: TGTGCCAGCTCTGAGCAGGAGGCACGCAATGAGCAGTTCTTC.

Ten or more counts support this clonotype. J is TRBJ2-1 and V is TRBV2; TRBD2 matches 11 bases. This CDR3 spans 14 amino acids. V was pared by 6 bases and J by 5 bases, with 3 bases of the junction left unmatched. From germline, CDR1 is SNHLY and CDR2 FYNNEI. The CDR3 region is CASSKTSGDNEQFF. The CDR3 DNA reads TGTGCCAGCAGCAAGACTAGCGGGGACAATGAGCAGTTCTTC.

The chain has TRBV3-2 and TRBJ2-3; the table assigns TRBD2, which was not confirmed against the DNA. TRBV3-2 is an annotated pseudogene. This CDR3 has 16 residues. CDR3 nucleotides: TGTGCCAGCAGCCAAGGTCCGACTAGCGCCACAGATACGCAGTATTTT. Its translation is CASSQGPTSATDTQYF.

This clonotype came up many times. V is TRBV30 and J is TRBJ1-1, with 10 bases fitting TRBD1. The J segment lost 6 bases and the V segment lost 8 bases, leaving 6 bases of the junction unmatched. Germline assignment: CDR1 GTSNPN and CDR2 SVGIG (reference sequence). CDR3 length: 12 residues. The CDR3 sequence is CAGGQGIPEAFF. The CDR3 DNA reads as TGTGCCGGGGGACAGGGGATTCCTGAAGCTTTCTTT.

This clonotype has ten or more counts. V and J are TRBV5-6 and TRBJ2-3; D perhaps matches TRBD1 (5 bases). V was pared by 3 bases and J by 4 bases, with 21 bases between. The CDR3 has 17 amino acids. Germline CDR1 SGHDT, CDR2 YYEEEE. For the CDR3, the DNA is TGTGCCAGCAGCTCGGTACTTTGGCAGGGTACATCAGATACGCAGTATTTT. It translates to CASSSVLWQGTSDTQYF.

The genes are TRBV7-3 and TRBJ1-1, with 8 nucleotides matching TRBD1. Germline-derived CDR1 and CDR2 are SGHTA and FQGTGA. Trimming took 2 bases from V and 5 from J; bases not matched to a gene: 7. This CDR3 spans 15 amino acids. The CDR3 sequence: CASSLQGARGTEAFF. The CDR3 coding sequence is TGTGCCAGCAGCTTACAGGGGGCGCGAGGAACTGAAGCTTTCTTT.

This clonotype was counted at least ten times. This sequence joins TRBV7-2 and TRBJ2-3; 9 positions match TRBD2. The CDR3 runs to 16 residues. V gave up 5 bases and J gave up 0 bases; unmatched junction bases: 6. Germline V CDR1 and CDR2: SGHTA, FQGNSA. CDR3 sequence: CASSTPSGVSTDTQYF. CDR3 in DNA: TGTGCCAGCAGCACCCCTAGCGGGGTCAGCACAGATACGCAGTATTTT.

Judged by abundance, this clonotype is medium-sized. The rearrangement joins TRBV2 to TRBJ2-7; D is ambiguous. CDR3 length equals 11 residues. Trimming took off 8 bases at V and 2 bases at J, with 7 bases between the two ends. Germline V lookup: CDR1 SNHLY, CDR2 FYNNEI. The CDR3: CASGPPYEQYF. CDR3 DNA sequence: TGTGCCAGCGGTCCCCCCTACGAGCAGTACTTC. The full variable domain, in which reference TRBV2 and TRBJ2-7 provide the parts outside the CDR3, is EPEVTQTPSHQVTQMGQEVILRCVPISNHLYFYWYRQILGQKVEFLVSFYNNEISEKSEIFDDQFSVERPDGSNFTLKIRSTKLEDSAMYFCASGPPYEQYFGPGTRLTVT.

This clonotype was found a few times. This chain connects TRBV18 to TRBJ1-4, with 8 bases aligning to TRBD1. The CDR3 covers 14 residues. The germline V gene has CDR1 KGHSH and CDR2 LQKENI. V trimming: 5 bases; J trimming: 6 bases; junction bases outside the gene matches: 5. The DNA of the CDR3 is TGTGCCAGCTCAACCGGGACAGGATATGAAAAACTGTTTTTT. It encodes CASSTGTGYEKLFF.

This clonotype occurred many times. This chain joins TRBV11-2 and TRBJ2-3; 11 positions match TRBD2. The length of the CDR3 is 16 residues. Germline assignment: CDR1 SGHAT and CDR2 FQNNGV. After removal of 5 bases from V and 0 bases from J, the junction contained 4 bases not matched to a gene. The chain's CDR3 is CASSTGLAGSTDTQYF. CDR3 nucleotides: TGTGCCAGCAGCACCGGACTAGCGGGCAGCACAGATACGCAGTATTTT.

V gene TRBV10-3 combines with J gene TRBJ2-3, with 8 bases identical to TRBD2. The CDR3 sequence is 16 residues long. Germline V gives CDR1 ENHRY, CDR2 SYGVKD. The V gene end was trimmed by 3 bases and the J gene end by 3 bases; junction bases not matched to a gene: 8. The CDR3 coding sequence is TGTGCCATCAGTGATGGGGTAGCGGGGTCTACAGATACGCAGTATTTT. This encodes CAISDGVAGSTDTQYF.

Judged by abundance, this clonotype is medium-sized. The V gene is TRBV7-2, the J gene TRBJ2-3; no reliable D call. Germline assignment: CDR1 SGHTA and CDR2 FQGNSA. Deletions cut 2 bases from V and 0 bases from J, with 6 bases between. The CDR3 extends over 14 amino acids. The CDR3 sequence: CASSLLSSTDTQYF. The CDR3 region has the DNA TGTGCCAGCAGCTTACTGTCTAGCACAGATACGCAGTATTTT.

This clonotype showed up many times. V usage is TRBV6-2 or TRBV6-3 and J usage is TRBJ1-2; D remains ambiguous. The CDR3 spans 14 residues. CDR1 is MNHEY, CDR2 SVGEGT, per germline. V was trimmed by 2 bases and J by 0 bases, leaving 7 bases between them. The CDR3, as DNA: TGTGCCAGCAGTTACGCGGAGGCTAACTATGGCTACACCTTC. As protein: CASSYAEANYGYTF.

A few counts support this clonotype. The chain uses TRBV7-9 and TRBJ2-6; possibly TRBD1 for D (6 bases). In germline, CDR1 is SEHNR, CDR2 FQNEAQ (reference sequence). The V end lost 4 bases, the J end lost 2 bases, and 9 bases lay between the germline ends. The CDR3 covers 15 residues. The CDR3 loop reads CASSSRGAGANVLTF. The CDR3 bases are TGTGCCAGCAGCTCCAGGGGCGCTGGGGCCAACGTCCTGACTTTC.